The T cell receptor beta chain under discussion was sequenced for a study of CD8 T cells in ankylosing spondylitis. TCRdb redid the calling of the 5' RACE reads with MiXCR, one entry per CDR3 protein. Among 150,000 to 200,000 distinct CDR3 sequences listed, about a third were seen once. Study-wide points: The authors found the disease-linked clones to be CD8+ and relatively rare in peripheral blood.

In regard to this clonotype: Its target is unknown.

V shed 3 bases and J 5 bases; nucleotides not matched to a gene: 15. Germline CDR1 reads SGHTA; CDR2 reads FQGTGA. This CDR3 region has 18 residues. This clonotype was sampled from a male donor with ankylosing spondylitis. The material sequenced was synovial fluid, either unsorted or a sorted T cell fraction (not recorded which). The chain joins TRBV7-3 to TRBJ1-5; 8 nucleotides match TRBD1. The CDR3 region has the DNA TGTGCCAGCAGCTTGGGTCAGAACCACTCAGGGGGCGATCAGCCCCAGCATTTT. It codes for CASSLGQNHSGGDQPQHF.